This T cell receptor (beta chain) was captured in a study of cytomegalovirus exposure and HLA in healthy donors (dated by TCRdb to 2015 to 2018). The study in broad terms: An earlier analysis of some 500 of the donors reported about 290 Gb of sequence data and 100 million to 130 million unique TCR beta sequences from 150 million to 200 million T cells. An early release that covered about 640 HLA-typed donors contained approximately 300 gigabases of sequencing data and some 87 million unique TCR sequences. The genetic ancestry cluster associated with self-reported Caucasian donors included 81% of the roughly 400 genotyped donors. The study aimed to test whether cataloging public T cell receptors could reveal signatures of past pathogen exposure. Using immunosequencing, the study profiled T cell repertoires from about 610 subjects and related those repertoires to cytomegalovirus serostatus. Besides the first cohort of 500 to 700 subjects, a separate validation cohort made up of 95 to 150 different subjects was used. High-throughput TCR immunosequencing, statistical association of individual TCRs with disease status, and machine learning were combined to predict cytomegalovirus infection status. In a later analysis, previously published TCR beta repertoires from about 640 donors were re-analyzed and high-resolution HLA genotyping was added so that TCR occurrence patterns could be studied. The later analysis used no new phenotypic data to find candidate immune exposures, relying instead on TCR beta sequences and their occurrence across donors. An earlier analysis of approximately 500 of the donors applied high-throughput TCR beta sequencing to assess whether each TCR beta V gene segment acted as functional or pseudogenic. Donor age, sex, ethnicity and CMV serostatus were compiled alongside the repertoire data. Genome-wide SNP genotypes for about 65% of the 666 donors were used in a later genetic analysis, which treated that subset as a discovery cohort. All discovery cohort repertoires had been generated using a single sequencing platform. HLA typing covered class I and class II loci at four-digit resolution. Typing coverage varied by locus: about 620-630 donors for A, B, C, DRB1 and DQB1; roughly 510 for DQA1; approximately 570 for DPA1; around 490 for DPB1. A handful of DR-DQ haplotypes were handled as single units for association and clustering because linkage in the cohort was strong. Across around 400 genotyped donors of the cohort, an average of roughly 230,000 unique TCR beta nucleotide sequences per donor were sequenced, and roughly 18% of those sequences were non-productive.

General conclusions and limits of the study: A total of about 180 TCR beta chains were listed by the study as associated with cytomegalovirus. V-gene and J-gene trimming of TCR beta chains was associated with a missense DCLRE1C variant in a later genetic analysis, and the association was replicated in an independent cohort. Because counts were too low, more than 15 rarely observed V segments, including chromosome 9 orphons, were excluded from the earlier analysis of several hundred of the donors. The classifier was reported to diagnose cytomegalovirus status with high specificity and sensitivity in both the original cohort and the validation cohort. Broadly in line with IMGT annotations, most TCR beta V segments showed up in productive rearrangements about 90% or about 30% of the time in an earlier analysis of approximately 600 of the donors. According to a later genetic analysis, donors in an Asian-associated ancestry cluster had fewer N-insertions in productive TCRs than the approximately 670-donor mean. Some IMGT-functional V segments, including TRBV6-2 and TRBV6-3, could not be distinguished by the 87-base-pair reads and were therefore excluded. For the cohort, immune exposure information was limited to CMV serostatus. This cohort had only TCR beta chains sequenced, and the lack of alpha or paired-chain data limited which features could be detected. While some public TCRs were present in many individuals, most TCR sequences turned up only very rarely across donors. A later analysis found that TCR association rates varied across HLA loci, with DRB1 alleles showing the most associated TCRs and HLA-C alleles the fewest. A later analysis found that HLA-associated TCR beta chains were more clonally expanded and had lower generation probabilities than equally common non-associated chains. A few of the identified cytomegalovirus-associated TCR beta chains were confirmed in vitro to be specific for cytomegalovirus antigens. Linkage disequilibrium might explain the correlated functional status among segregating V segments, but an unknown experimental factor could not be excluded. A further reported finding was that TCR beta sequences accurately predicted the HLA-A and HLA-B alleles for most subjects in the first cohort. According to a later analysis, parvovirus B19, influenza, CMV and Epstein-Barr virus appeared linked to several top co-occurrence clusters. When HLA alleles, especially DR and DQ, strongly co-occurred, attributing TCR associations to individual alleles was difficult. According to the authors, the approach could potentially be generalized to other disease states and immunological phenotypes. A later analysis associated some 17,000 TCR beta sequences with specific HLA alleles at a false discovery rate of 0.05. The sequencing pipeline was judged likely to have produced a cluster of highly shared sequence variants as a technical artifact. According to a later analysis, most CMV-associated TCR beta chains appeared to be HLA-restricted, and the HLA associations seemed to be driven largely by CMV exposure. Because HLA typing was unavailable for some donors at each locus, only the typed subset was used in association tests. Sequencing depth was assumed to be roughly uniform across donors in the presence/absence analyses, though that assumption may not hold.

This clone was seen a few times. Its cognate antigen has yet to be identified. There are no base qualities to consult, and no much larger clone falls within one base. The cohort was made up of roughly 670 healthy bone marrow donors. At the time of sampling, every cohort member was nominally healthy, though immune exposures that went unrecorded were likely present. The donor was CMV seropositive and belonged to the group of over 250 seropositive cohort members. Each donor provided a peripheral blood sample, and peripheral blood mononuclear cells were used for TCR beta sequencing. Genomic DNA was extracted from the blood cell samples with the Qiagen DNeasy Blood Extraction Kit. The method behind the library was the immunoSEQ multiplex PCR assay. The multiplex PCR relied on a mix of 60 forward primers for TCR Vbeta segments and 13 reverse primers for TCR Jbeta segments. The CDR3 region of rearranged TCR beta genes was amplified from genomic DNA with a multiplex PCR assay. The Illumina HiSeq System was used to sequence the amplified TCR beta libraries as 87-base-pair reads. The published analysis was carried out like this. A later analysis counted 65 million to 90 million unique TCR beta chains across the 670 or so repertoires, and about 10 million of these chains were shared by at least two donors. To remove PCR and sequencing errors, raw reads were error-corrected and collapsed into unique sequences using a nearest-neighbor algorithm that merged closely related sequences. Alignment of CDR3 sequences to IMGT reference sequences was used to assign V, D and J gene segments. For a sequence to be retained, a match of at least six nucleotides was required to both a V gene segment and a J gene segment. A rearrangement counted as productive if the CDR3 had no stop codons and remained in frame with V and J, and every other rearrangement counted as non-productive. CDR3 was defined by IMGT convention, running from the second conserved V-encoded cysteine to the conserved J-encoded phenylalanine. The earlier analysis of a few hundred of the donors excluded sequences that lacked an unambiguous match to a single V gene segment. In an earlier analysis of approximately 500 of the donors, a V segment was called functional when productive rearrangements were above 56.7%, and segregating when the standard deviation between donors exceeded 5%. A statistical classification framework was built for diagnosing cytomegalovirus status from the catalog of TCR beta chain sequences. A later analysis assigned V and J genes by comparing TCR nucleotide sequences with IMGT/GENE-DB human TR gene sequences. In a later analysis, CDR3 sequences and most-parsimonious VDJ recombination scenarios were assigned using the TCRdist pipeline. In a later analysis, each TCR beta chain was defined by its CDR3 amino acid sequence together with its V-gene family, and reads lacking a unique V-gene family were excluded. In a later analysis, fewer than 650 highly shared, low-generation-probability nucleotide sequences were removed to address suspected cross-contamination and a sequencing artifact. In a later analysis, a clonal expansion index for each public chain was calculated from normalized within-repertoire ranks of inferred template counts. Generation probabilities in a later analysis came from a VDJ recombination model fitted to out-of-frame rearrangements, and those results were checked against IGoR. In a later analysis, hypergeometric tests were used to score TCR-TCR, TCR-HLA and TCR-CMV co-occurrence, with a repertoire-size bias correction applied to TCR pairs. To estimate false discovery rates, a later analysis permuted the HLA or CMV assignments 20 times. A later analysis grouped co-occurring TCRs with DBSCAN, adding TCRdist sequence similarity when clustering within HLA-allele-positive subsets. Repertoires with fewer than 30,000 or more than 120,000 public chains, plus five repertoires with anomalous nucleotide sharing, were excluded from co-occurrence clustering. Here the immuneACCESS table is served through TCRdb, limited to in-frame sequences with V and J called. Missing clones are a known gap in these copies; in checked studies unresolved V genes cover under half, and the rest lacks a known reason. Clone size and V and J calls were adopted from that table, with D and trimming inferred from the DNA. The sample table lists under 200,000 clones, around 84% of them with a count of one. Jointly, the top ten make up 8% to 10% of the sample.

Trimming removed 5 bases from V and 6 bases from J; the gene matches leave 11 bases unexplained. CDR1 and CDR2, looked up from the germline V gene, are SGHAT and FQNNGV. From its cysteine to its phenylalanine, the CDR3 spans 16 amino acids. Only the CDR3 part of the read is kept: 48 bases, read in frame from the first base. The receptor comes from a male donor in good health and CMV-seropositive. The chain is assembled from TRBV11-2 and TRBJ2-1, and TRBD1 matches 9 of the central bases. Sample: PBMCs. The bases are TGTGCCAGCAGCCGCCCCGGGACAGGGAAGGTCAATGAGCAGTTCTTC. Its translation is CASSRPGTGKVNEQFF. This CDR3, with the reference TRBV11-2 and TRBJ2-1 proteins standing in past its ends, gives the full variable domain EAGVAQSPRYKIIEKRQSVAFWCNPISGHATLYWYQQILGQGPKLLIQFQNNGVVDDSQLPKDRFSAERLKGVDSTLKIQPAKLEDSAVYLCASSRPGTGKVNEQFFGPGTRLTVL.